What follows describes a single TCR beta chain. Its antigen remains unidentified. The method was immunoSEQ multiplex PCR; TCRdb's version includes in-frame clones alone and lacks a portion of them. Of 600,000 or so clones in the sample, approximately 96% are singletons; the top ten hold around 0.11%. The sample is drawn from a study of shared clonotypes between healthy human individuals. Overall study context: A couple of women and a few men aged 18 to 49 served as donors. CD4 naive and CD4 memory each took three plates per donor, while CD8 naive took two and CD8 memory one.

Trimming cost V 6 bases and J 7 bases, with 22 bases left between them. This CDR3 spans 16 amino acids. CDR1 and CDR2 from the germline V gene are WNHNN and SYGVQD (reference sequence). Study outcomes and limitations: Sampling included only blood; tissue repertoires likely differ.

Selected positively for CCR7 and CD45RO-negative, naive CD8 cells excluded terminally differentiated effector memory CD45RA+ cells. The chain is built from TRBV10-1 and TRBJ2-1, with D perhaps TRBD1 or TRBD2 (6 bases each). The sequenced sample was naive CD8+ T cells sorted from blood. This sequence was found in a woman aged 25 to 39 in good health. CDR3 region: CASSALYEGGRNEQFF. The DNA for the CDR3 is TGCGCCAGCAGCGCCCTTTATGAAGGGGGGCGTAATGAGCAGTTCTTC.